The clone carrying this TCR beta chain was recorded once. V lost 1 base and J lost 2, with 12 bases in between. The germline V gene encodes CDR1 LGHDT and CDR2 YNNKEL (reference sequence). This CDR3 region has 15 residues. As handled by the study authors: Estimated nucleated cell counts came from reference gene primer amplification. Profiled with immunoSEQ multiplex PCR; TCRdb holds only in-frame clones, not every one. That table supplies the V and J calls and clone size; D and trimming were determined from the DNA. The table lists about 76,000 clones, about four fifths of them singletons. This sample was included in a study of blood T cell repertoires in COVID-19. Study-level information: From the United States, Italy and Spain came samples of acute and convalescent COVID-19. Nucleic acid was either cDNA or gDNA, and it came from T cells, B-cell-depleted T cells, or PBMCs.

The sample taken for sequencing was peripheral blood. This TCR was sampled from a human donor in a cohort sampled during active COVID-19. V and J are TRBV3-1 (or the pseudogene TRBV3-2) and TRBJ2-7, with a possible D match to TRBD2 (6 bases). This CDR3 is CASSQGLATPYEQYF. The CDR3, as DNA: TGTGCCAGCAGCCAAGGGCTAGCGACACCCTACGAGCAGTACTTC.